This TCR beta chain derives from a study of blood T cell repertoires in COVID-19. J gave up 7 bases and V 6 bases, and 13 bases lay outside the gene matches. The CDR3 totals 17 residues. The germline V gene encodes CDR1 LNHDA and CDR2 SQIVND (reference sequence). Authors' analysis steps: Estimated nucleated cell counts came from reference gene primer amplification. Measured with immunoSEQ multiplex PCR; TCRdb has only the in-frame clones, and not every one. V and J calls plus clone size are reproduced from that table; the DNA served to infer D and trimming. Altogether a few hundred thousand clones are present, 82% being singletons, with the ten largest covering approximately 3.6%. Either two negative PCRs, clearance, or symptom resolution qualified Cohort 3 donors as recovered.

The specimen was PBMCs or T cells enriched from blood (not recorded which). This sequence originates from a woman aged 60 to 75 who had recovered from COVID-19. The V gene is TRBV19, the J gene TRBJ2-7, with TRBD2 identical over 15 bases. DNA for the CDR3: TGTGCCAGTAGCCCAAGGATCCGGACTAGCGGGAGGGGTGAGCAGTACTTC. Amino acids: CASSPRIRTSGRGEQYF.